The TCR beta chain under discussion was sequenced for a study of beta chain features in type 1 diabetes. Study observations and caveats: Type 1 diabetes patients had TCRB CDR3s that were shorter (moderately but significantly so) in all four CD4+ subsets.

Reverse transcribing all isolated RNA meant expressed TCRB transcripts were sequenced. Libraries were prepared by immunoSEQ multiplex PCR; TCRdb keeps only in-frame clonotypes and omits some of them. The profile covers some 360,000 clones, with around 10% appearing a single time and about 0.64% taken by the ten largest. To note about this clone: Its target is unknown.

The CDR3 runs to 11 residues. Trimming took off 1 base at V and 8 bases at J, with 5 bases between the two ends. Germline V gene sequence: CDR1 SGHTA, CDR2 FQGNSA. V is TRBV7-2 and J is TRBJ1-1; D unclear. Material for sequencing was central memory CD4+ T cells from blood. The receptor comes from a man aged 30 to 45 with type 1 diabetes. DNA of the CDR3: TGTGCCAGCAGCTTAGAACAGGAAGCTTTCTTT. Amino acids: CASSLEQEAFF.